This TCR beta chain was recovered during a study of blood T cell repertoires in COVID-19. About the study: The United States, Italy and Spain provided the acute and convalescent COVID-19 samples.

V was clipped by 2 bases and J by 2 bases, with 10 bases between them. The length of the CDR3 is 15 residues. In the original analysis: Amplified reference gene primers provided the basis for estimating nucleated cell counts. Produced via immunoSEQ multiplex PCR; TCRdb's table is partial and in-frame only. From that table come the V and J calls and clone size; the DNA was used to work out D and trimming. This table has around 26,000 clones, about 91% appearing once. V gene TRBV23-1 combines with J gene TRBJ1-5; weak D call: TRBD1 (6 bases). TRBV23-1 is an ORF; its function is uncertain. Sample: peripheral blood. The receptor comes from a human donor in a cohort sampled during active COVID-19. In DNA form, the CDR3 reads TGCGCCAGCAGTCAAAAGGGGGGGGGCAATCAGCCCCAGCATTTT. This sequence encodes CASSQKGGGNQPQHF.